This T cell receptor (beta chain) appears in the sequencing data of a study of blood T cell repertoires in COVID-19. Study-wide context: Acute and convalescent COVID-19 specimens originated in the United States, Italy and Spain.

The repertoire was sequenced with immunoSEQ multiplex PCR; TCRdb's copy has only in-frame clones and lacks some. The repertoire consists of approximately 220,000 clones, with under 90% occurring once and the leading ten covering approximately 5.1%. The V end lost 0 bases, the J end lost 1 base, and 12 bases lay between the germline ends. Germline CDR1 and CDR2: SGHDT and YYEEEE. The CDR3 is 16 residues long. Material: peripheral blood. This clonotype was obtained from a woman aged 55-75 years who had recovered from COVID-19. The chain links TRBV5-6 to TRBJ2-3, with TRBD2 as a possible D gene (7 bases). CDR3 in amino acids: CASSLVRGGGTDTQYF. Here the CDR3 DNA reads TGTGCCAGCAGCTTGGTTAGGGGGGGCGGCACAGATACGCAGTATTTT. Looking up the rest from reference TRBV5-6 and TRBJ2-3 gives the full variable domain: DAGVTQSPTHLIKTRGQQVTLRCSPKSGHDTVSWYQQALGQGPQFIFQYYEEEERQRGNFPDRFSGHQFPNYSSELNVNALLLGDSALYLCASSLVRGGGTDTQYFGPGTRLTVL.